This entry lists 14 T cell receptor beta chains sequenced from one sample in a study of blood T cell repertoires in COVID-19. Sequencing used immunoSEQ multiplex PCR; TCRdb keeps in-frame clones, though not all of them. This table has more than 110,000 clones, 80% to 85% appearing once. The sequenced material came from peripheral blood. The receptors come from a woman aged 55-69 years with acute or convalescent COVID-19.

This chain connects TRBV6-2 or TRBV6-3 to TRBJ2-7; 11 positions match TRBD2. Germline assignment: CDR1 MNHEY and CDR2 SVGEGT. With 6 bases clipped from V and 3 bases from J, the junction kept 4 bases outside the gene matches. This CDR3 region has 14 residues. CDR3 loop: CASSPGTSGYEQYF. DNA of the CDR3: TGTGCCAGCAGCCCGGGGACTAGCGGCTACGAGCAGTACTTC.

This chain uses TRBV30 with TRBJ1-1; D is uncertain. Germline CDR1 and CDR2: GTSNPN and SVGIG (reference sequence). The CDR3 loop spans 16 amino acids. Trimming removed 4 bases at V and 1 base at J, with 19 bases between. The CDR3 here is CAWTIGSGRGNTEAFF. CDR3 in DNA: TGTGCCTGGACCATTGGATCCGGCCGCGGGAACACTGAAGCTTTCTTT.

CDR3 region: CASSLNRNTEAFF. CDR3 DNA sequence: TGTGCCAGCAGTTTAAACAGAAACACTGAAGCTTTCTTT. J is TRBJ1-1 and V is TRBV27, with D uncertain. This CDR3 is built from 13 residues. The V end lost 2 bases, the J end lost 2 bases, and 6 bases lay between the germline ends. CDR1 and CDR2 from the germline V gene are MNHEY and SMNVEV (reference sequence).

The chain joins TRBV18 to TRBJ2-5; no clear D gene. Trimming pared 0 bases from V and 3 bases from J, leaving 14 bases between. CDR1 KGHSH and CDR2 LQKENI come from the germline V gene. This CDR3 region has 16 residues. In DNA, the CDR3 is TGTGCCAGCTCACCACCCAATGGTGGGCGAGAAGAGACCCAGTACTTC. Encoded protein: CASSPPNGGREETQYF.

The genes are TRBV7-9 and TRBJ1-6; perhaps TRBD1 as D (5 bases). This CDR3 has 16 residues. Germline V lookup: CDR1 SEHNR, CDR2 FQNEAQ (reference sequence). Trimming took off 5 bases at V and 7 bases at J, with 18 bases between the two ends. The CDR3 coding sequence is TGTGCCAGCAGCCCCGAGTCGGGACGGGGGAATTCACCCCTCCACTTT. Amino acid sequence: CASSPESGRGNSPLHF.

This sequence joins TRBV28 and TRBJ1-4; 11 positions match TRBD1. V was clipped by 10 bases and J by 7 bases; unmatched bases: 8. The CDR3 is made up of 14 amino acids. Per the germline V gene, CDR1 is MDHEN and CDR2 is SYDVKM. CDR3: CATLDRGRSEKLFF. CDR3 bases: TGTGCCACCTTGGACAGGGGGCGCAGTGAAAAACTGTTTTTT. Variable domain in full (rest from reference TRBV28 and TRBJ1-4): DVKVTQSSRYLVKRTGEKVFLECVQDMDHENMFWYRQDPGLGLRLIYFSYDVKMKEKGDIPEGYSVSREKKERFSLILESASTNQTSMYLCATLDRGRSEKLFFGSGTQLSVL.

Only one count was recorded for this clone. The chain has TRBV6-5 and TRBJ1-2; perhaps TRBD1 as D (5 bases). V was shortened by 7 bases and J by 4 bases, with 10 bases between the two germline ends. The germline CDR1 and CDR2 sequences are MNHEY and SVGAGI. The CDR3 has 12 residues. DNA of the CDR3: TGTGCCAGCACCTTGACAGCCTATGGCTACACCTTC. This codes for CASTLTAYGYTF.

The DNA of the CDR3 is TGTGCCAGCAGCCAACAGCTACGAATTTCACCCCTCCACTTT. It is translated as CASSQQLRISPLHF. The rearrangement links TRBV6-6 to TRBJ1-6; D not resolved. CDR1 is MNHNY, CDR2 SVGAGI, per germline (reference sequence). The CDR3 covers 14 residues. V was clipped by 6 bases and J by 9 bases, with 15 bases between them.

This rearrangement joins TRBV7-3 to TRBJ2-1; 10 nucleotides line up with TRBD2. This CDR3 contains 20 residues. Germline CDR1 and CDR2: SGHTA and FQGTGA. Unmatched junction bases numbered 16, after V lost 5 bases and J lost 0 bases. This CDR3 reads CASSRENPRLAGSSYNEQFF. DNA of the CDR3: TGTGCCAGCAGCCGCGAAAACCCGCGACTAGCGGGTAGCTCCTACAATGAGCAGTTCTTC.

This chain uses TRBV6-5 with TRBJ2-3, with a tentative D call TRBD2 (6 bases). This CDR3 is 12 amino acids long. The ends were cut back, 7 bases at V and 10 bases at J, with 15 bases in the middle. The V gene's germline CDR1 is MNHEY and CDR2 SVGAGI. The CDR3 here is CASNKQGLAQYF. In DNA, the CDR3 is TGTGCCAGCAACAAGCAGGGACTCGCGCAGTATTTT.

The V gene is TRBV5-4, the J gene TRBJ1-1; D may be TRBD1 (5 bases). V was shortened by 2 bases and J by 0 bases, with 8 bases between the two germline ends. CDR3 size: 14 residues. Germline CDR1 reads SGHNT; CDR2 reads YYREEE (reference sequence). The CDR3 DNA sequence: TGTGCCAGCAGCTTAGGAGGGGTGAACACTGAAGCTTTCTTT. As protein: CASSLGGVNTEAFF.

This clone was seen only a few times. This chain links TRBV3-1 (or the pseudogene TRBV3-2) with TRBJ2-7, with 9 nucleotides matching TRBD2. The CDR3 contains 14 residues. The V segment lost 4 bases and the J segment 0 bases; nucleotides outside the gene matches: 1. The V gene's germline CDR1 is LGHDT and CDR2 YNNKEL (reference sequence). In nucleotides, the CDR3 is TGTGCCAGCAGCCTTAGCGGGAGCTCCTACGAGCAGTACTTC. Its translation is CASSLSGSSYEQYF.

This clone was picked up a small number of times. Other nucleotide sequences from this sample produce the same CDR3. The CDR3 reads CASSFLPSYEQYF. In DNA form, the CDR3 reads TGTGCCAGCAGTTTTCTCCCCTCCTACGAGCAGTACTTC. This chain uses TRBV27 with TRBJ2-7; D is uncertain. V was clipped by 3 bases and J by 0 bases, with 6 bases between them. Germline values: CDR1 MNHEY, CDR2 SMNVEV (reference sequence). The CDR3 is made up of 13 amino acids.

The rearrangement uses TRBV7-9 and TRBJ2-1, with 8 bases lining up with TRBD2. J lost 13 bases, V lost 5 bases, and 22 bases had no gene match. The CDR3 is made up of 17 amino acids. Germline CDR1 SEHNR, CDR2 FQNEAQ (reference sequence). The CDR3 DNA reads TGTGCCAGCAGCCCGGAGATCCTCCTAGCGGGCCTTAGTACACAGTTCTTC. Translated, it gives CASSPEILLAGLSTQFF.